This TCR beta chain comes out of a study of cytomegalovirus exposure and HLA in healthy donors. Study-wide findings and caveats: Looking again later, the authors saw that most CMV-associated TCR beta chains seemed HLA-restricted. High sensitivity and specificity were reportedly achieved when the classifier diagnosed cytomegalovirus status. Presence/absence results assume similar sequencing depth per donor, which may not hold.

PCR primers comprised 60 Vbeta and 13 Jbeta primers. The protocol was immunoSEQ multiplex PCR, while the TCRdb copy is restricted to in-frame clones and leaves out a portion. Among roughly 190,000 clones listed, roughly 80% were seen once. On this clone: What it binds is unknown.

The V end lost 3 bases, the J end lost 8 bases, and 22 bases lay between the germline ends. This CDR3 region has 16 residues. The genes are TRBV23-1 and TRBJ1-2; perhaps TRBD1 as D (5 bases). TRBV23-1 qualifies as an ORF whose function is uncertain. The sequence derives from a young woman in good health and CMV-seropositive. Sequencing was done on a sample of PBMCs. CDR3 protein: CASSQGGREVPRGYTF. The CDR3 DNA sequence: TGCGCCAGCAGTCAGGGGGGAAGGGAGGTCCCTAGAGGCTACACCTTC.